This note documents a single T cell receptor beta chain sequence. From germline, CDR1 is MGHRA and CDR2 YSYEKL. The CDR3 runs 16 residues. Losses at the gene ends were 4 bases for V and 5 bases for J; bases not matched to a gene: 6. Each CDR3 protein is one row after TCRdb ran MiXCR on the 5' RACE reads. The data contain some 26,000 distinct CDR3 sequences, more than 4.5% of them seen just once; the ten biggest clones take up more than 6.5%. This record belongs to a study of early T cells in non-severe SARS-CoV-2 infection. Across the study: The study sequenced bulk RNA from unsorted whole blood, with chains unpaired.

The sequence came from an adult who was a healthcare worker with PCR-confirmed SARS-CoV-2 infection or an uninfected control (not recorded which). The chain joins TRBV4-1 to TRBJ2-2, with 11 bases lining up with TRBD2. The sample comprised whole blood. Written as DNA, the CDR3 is TGCGCCAGCAGCCGAGAACCTAGCGGGGGGACCGGGGAGCTGTTTTTT. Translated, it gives CASSREPSGGTGELFF.